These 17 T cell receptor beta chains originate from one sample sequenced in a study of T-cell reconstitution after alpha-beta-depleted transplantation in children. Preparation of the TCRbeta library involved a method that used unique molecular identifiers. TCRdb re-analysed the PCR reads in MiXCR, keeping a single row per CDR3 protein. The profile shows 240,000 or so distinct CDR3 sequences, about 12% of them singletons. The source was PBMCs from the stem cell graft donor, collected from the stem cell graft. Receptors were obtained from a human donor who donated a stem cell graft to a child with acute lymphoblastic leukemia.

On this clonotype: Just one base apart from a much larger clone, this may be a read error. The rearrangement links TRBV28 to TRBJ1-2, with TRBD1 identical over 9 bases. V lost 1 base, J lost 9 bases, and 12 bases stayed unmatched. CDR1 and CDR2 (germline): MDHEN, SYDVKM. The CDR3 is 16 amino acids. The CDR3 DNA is TGTGCCAGCAGTTTATTGGGTTTAACAGGGGGCGACCGCTACACCTTC. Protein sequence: CASSLLGLTGGDRYTF.

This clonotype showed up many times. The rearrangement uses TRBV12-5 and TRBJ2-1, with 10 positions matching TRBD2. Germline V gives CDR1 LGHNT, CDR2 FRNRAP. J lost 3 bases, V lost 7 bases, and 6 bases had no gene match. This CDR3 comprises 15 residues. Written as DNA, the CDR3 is TGTGCTAGTGCCTTCGGACTAGCGGACTACAATGAGCAGTTCTTC. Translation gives CASAFGLADYNEQFF.

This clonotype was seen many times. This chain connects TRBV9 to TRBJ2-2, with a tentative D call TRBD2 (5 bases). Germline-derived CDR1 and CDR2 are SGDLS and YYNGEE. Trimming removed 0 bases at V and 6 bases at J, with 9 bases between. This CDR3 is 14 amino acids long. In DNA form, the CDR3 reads TGTGCCAGCAGCGTAGCTACGGGGTCCGGGGAGCTGTTTTTT. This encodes CASSVATGSGELFF.

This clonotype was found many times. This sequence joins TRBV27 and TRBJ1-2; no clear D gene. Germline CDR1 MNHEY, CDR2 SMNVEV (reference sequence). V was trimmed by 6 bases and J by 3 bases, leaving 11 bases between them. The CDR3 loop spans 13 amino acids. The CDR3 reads CASRISQYYGYTF. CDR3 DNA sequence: TGTGCCAGCAGGATCTCACAGTACTATGGCTACACCTTC.

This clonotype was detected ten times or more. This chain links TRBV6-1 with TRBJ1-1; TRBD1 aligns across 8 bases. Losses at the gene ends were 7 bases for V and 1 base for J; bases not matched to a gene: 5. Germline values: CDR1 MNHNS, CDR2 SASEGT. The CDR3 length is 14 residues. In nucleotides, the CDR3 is TGTGCCAGCACCCTGACAGGGGCGAACACTGAAGCTTTCTTT. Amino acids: CASTLTGANTEAFF.

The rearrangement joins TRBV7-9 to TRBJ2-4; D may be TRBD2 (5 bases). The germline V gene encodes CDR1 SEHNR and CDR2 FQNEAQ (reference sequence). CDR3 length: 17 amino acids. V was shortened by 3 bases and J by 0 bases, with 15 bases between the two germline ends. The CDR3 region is CASSFLDGMGAKNIQYF. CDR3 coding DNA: TGTGCCAGCAGCTTTCTAGACGGGATGGGAGCCAAAAACATTCAGTACTTC.

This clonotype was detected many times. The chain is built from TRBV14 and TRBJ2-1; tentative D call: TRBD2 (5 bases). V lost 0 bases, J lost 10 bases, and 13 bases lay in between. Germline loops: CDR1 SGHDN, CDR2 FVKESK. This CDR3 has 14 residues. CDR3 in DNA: TGTGCCAGCAGCCAAGAAGGAGGAGCGGACGAGCAGTTCTTC. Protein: CASSQEGGADEQFF.

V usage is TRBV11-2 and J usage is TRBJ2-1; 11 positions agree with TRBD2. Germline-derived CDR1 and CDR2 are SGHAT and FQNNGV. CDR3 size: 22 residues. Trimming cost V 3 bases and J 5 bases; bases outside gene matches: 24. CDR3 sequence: CASSLDRTWWLAGGEENNEQFF. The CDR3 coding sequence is TGTGCCAGCAGCTTGGATCGTACGTGGTGGCTAGCGGGAGGCGAGGAGAACAATGAGCAGTTCTTC. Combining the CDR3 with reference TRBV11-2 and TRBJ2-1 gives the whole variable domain EAGVAQSPRYKIIEKRQSVAFWCNPISGHATLYWYQQILGQGPKLLIQFQNNGVVDDSQLPKDRFSAERLKGVDSTLKIQPAKLEDSAVYLCASSLDRTWWLAGGEENNEQFFGPGTRLTVL.

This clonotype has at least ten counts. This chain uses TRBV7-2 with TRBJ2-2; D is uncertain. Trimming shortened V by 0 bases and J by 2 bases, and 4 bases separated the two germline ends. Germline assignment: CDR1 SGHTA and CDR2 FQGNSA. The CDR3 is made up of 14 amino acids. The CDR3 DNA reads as TGTGCCAGCAGCTTAGCCAGTAACACCGGGGAGCTGTTTTTT. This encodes CASSLASNTGELFF. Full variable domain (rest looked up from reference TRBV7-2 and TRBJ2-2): GAGVSQSPSNKVTEKGKDVELRCDPISGHTALYWYRQSLGQGLEFLIYFQGNSAPDKSGLPSDRFSAERTGGSVSTLTIQRTQQEDSAVYLCASSLASNTGELFFGEGSRLTVL.

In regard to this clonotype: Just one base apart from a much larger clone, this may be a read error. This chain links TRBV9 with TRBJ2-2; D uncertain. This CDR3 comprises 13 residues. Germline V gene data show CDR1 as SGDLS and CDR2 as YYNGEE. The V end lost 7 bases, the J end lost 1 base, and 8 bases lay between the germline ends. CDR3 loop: CASGDGNTGELFF. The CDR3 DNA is TGTGCCAGCGGGGATGGGAACACCGGGGAGCTGTTTTTT.

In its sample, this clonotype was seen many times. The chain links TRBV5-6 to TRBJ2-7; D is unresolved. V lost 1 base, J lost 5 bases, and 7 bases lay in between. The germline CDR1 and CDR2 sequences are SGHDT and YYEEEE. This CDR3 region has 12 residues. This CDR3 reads CASSLQANEQYF. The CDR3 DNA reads TGTGCCAGCAGCTTGCAAGCTAACGAGCAGTACTTC.

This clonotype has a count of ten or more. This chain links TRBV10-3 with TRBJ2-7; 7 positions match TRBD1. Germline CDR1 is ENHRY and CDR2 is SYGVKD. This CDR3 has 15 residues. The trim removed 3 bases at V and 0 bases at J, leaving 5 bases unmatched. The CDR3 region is CAISDHRGDSYEQYF. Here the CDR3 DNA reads TGTGCCATCAGTGACCACAGGGGTGACTCCTACGAGCAGTACTTC.

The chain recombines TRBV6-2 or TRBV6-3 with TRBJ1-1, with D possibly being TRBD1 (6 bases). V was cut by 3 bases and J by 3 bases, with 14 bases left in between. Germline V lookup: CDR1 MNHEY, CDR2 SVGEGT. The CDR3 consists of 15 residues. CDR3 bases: TGTGCCAGCAGTTATAACAGGGTAGCGGACACTGAAGCTTTCTTT. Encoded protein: CASSYNRVADTEAFF.

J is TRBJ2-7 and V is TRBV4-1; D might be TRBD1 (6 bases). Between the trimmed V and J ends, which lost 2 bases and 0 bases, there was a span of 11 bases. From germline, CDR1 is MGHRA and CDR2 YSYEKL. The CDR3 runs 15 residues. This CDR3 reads CASSQQGISSYEQYF. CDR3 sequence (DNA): TGCGCCAGCAGCCAACAGGGGATTAGCTCCTACGAGCAGTACTTC.

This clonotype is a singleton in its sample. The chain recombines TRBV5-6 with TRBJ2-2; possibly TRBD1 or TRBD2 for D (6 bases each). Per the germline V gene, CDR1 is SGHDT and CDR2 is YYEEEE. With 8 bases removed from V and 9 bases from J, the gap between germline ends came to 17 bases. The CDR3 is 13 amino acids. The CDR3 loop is CARRPGGPWELFF. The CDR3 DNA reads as TGTGCCAGGCGCCCCGGGGGCCCCTGGGAGCTGTTTTTT.

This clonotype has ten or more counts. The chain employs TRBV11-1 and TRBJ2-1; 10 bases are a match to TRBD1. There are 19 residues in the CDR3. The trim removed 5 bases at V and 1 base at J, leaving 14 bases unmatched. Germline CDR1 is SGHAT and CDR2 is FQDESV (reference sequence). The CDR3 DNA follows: TGTGCCAGCAGCCCCCGGGACAGGGGCCCTACTAGTTCCTACAATGAGCAGTTCTTC. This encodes CASSPRDRGPTSSYNEQFF.

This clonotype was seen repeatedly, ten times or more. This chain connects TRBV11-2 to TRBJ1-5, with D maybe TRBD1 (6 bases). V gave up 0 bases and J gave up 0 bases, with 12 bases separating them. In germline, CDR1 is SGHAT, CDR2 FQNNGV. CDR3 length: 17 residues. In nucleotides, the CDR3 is TGTGCCAGCAGCTTAGACTCTAAGGGGGATAGCAATCAGCCCCAGCATTTT. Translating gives CASSLDSKGDSNQPQHF.